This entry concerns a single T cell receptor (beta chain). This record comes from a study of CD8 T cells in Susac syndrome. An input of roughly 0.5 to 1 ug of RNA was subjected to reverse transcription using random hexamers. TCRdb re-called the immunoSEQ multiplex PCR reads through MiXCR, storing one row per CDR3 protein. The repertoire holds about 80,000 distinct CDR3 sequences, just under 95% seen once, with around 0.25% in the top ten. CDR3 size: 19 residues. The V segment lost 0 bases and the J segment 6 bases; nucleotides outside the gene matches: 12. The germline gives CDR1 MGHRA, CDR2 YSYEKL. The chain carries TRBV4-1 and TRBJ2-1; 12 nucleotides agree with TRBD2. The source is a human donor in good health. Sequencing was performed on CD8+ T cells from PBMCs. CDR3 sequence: CASSQDESTSGRFSNEQFF. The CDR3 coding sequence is TGCGCCAGCAGCCAAGATGAGAGTACTAGCGGGAGGTTCTCCAATGAGCAGTTCTTC.